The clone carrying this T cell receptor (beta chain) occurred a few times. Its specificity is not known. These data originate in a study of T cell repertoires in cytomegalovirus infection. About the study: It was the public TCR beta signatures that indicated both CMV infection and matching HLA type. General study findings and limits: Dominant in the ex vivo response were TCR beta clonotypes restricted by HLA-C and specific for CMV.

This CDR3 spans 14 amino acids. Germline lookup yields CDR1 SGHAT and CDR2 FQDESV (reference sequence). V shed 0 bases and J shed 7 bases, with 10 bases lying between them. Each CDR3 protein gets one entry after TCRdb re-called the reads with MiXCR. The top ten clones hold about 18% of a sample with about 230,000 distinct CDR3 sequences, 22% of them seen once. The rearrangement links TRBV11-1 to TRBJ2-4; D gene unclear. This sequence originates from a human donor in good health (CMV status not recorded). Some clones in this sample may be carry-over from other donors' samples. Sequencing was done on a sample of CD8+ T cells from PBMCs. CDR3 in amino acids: CASSLASLANIQYF. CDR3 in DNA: TGTGCCAGCAGCTTAGCCTCTTTGGCCAACATTCAGTACTTC. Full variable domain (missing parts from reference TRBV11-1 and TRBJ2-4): EAEVAQSPRYKITEKSQAVAFWCDPISGHATLYWYRQILGQGPELLVQFQDESVVDDSQLPKDRFSAERLKGVDSTLKIQPAELGDSAMYLCASSLASLANIQYFGAGTRLSVL.